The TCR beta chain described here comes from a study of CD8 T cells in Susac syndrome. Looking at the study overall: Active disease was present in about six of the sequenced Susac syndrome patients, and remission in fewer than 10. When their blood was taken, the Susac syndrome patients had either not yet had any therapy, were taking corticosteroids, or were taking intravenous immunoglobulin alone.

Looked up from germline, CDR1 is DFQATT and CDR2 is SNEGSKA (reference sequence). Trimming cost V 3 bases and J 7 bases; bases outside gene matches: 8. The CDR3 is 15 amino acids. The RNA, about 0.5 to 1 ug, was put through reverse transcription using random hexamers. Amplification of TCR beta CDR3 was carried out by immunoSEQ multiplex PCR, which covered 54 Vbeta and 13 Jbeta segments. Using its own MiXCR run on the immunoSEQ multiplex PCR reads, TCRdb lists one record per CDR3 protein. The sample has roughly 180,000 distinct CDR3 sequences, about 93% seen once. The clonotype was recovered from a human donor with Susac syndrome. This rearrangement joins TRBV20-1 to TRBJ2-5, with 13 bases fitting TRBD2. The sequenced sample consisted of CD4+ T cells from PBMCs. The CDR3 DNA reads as TGCAGTGCTAGCAGACTAGCGGGGGGCCCTCCGACCCAGTACTTC. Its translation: CSASRLAGGPPTQYF.